What follows are 3 T cell receptor beta chains derived from one specimen sequenced in a study of shared clonotypes between healthy human individuals. Naive-designated CD8 cells lacked CD45RO, were positively enriched for CCR7, and omitted terminally differentiated effector memory CD45RA+ cells. Generated by immunoSEQ multiplex PCR, the TCRdb table keeps only in-frame clones and is missing some. The table includes some 2 million clones, about 95% detected once. Sequencing was carried out using naive CD8+ T cells sorted from blood. The receptors originated from a man younger than 30 in good health.

Turning to this clone: At the DNA level, this CDR3 is encoded by other sequences in the same sample as well. V usage is TRBV27 and J usage is TRBJ1-5; no definite D call. Germline CDR1 is MNHEY and CDR2 is SMNVEV (reference sequence). V lost 2 bases, J lost 4 bases, and 6 bases lay in between. This CDR3 has 13 amino acids. CDR3 sequence (DNA): TGTGCCAGCAGTTTAGGACCTAATCAGCCCCAGCATTTT. Translated, it gives CASSLGPNQPQHF.

V and J are TRBV7-8 and TRBJ1-2; D gene uncertain. The CDR3 sequence is 16 residues long. Germline-derived CDR1 and CDR2 are SGHVS and FQNEAQ. Trimming shortened V by 0 bases and J by 0 bases, and 11 bases separated the two germline ends. The CDR3 spells CASSLAQGYANYGYTF. CDR3 nucleotide sequence: TGTGCCAGCAGCTTAGCGCAAGGGTATGCTAACTATGGCTACACCTTC. Full variable domain (rest looked up from reference TRBV7-8 and TRBJ1-2): GAGVSQSPRYKVAKRGQDVALRCDPISGHVSLFWYQQALGQGPEFLTYFQNEAQLDKSGLPSDRFFAERPEGSVSTLKIQRTQQEDSAVYLCASSLAQGYANYGYTFGSGTRLTVV.

The rearrangement joins TRBV27 to TRBJ2-3; D not resolved. From germline, CDR1 is MNHEY and CDR2 SMNVEV (reference sequence). This CDR3 has 14 amino acids. Trimming pared 2 bases from V and 2 bases from J, leaving 8 bases between. In nucleotides, the CDR3 is TGTGCCAGCAGTTTACTGAGACACACAGATACGCAGTATTTT. It codes for CASSLLRHTDTQYF.